Reported below is one TCR beta chain. The data were taken from a study of blood T cell repertoires in COVID-19. Germline V gene sequence: CDR1 MGHRA, CDR2 YSYEKL. With 0 bases removed from V and 6 bases from J, the gap between germline ends came to 11 bases. The CDR3 extends over 15 amino acids. Enrollment of patients from Seattle took place during active infection, with longitudinal follow-up. How the authors handled the data: It was from reference gene primer amplification that nucleated cell counts were estimated. Profiled with immunoSEQ multiplex PCR; TCRdb holds only in-frame clones, not every one. The DNA gave D and trimming, while V, J and clone size come from that table. The sample records 140,000 to 150,000 clones, around 85% being singletons.

This TCR was recovered from an older woman with COVID-19, enrolled during active disease. This chain links TRBV4-1 with TRBJ2-2; D may be TRBD2 (7 bases). Material for sequencing was peripheral blood. In DNA form, the CDR3 reads TGCGCCAGCAGCCAAGAAGGAGGGGGGGCCGGGGAGCTGTTTTTT. The encoded protein is CASSQEGGGAGELFF.